Below are 26 T cell receptor beta chains sequenced from a single sample in a study of blood T cell repertoires in COVID-19. The data were produced by immunoSEQ multiplex PCR, yet TCRdb's version contains in-frame clones alone and is incomplete. The sample records approximately 230,000 clones, approximately 84% being singletons. The sample comprised PBMCs or T cells enriched from blood (not recorded which). Receptors originate from a middle-aged man who had recovered from COVID-19.

The chain combines TRBV10-3 with TRBJ2-7; 9 positions agree with TRBD1. CDR1 and CDR2 (germline): ENHRY, SYGVKD. This CDR3 is built from 13 residues. Germline trimming cut 10 bases from V and 4 bases from J; bases unmatched to any gene: 8. CDR3 protein: CATDRGGGYEQYF. The CDR3 region has the DNA TGTGCCACCGACAGGGGGGGTGGGTACGAGCAGTACTTC.

The J gene is TRBJ1-5, the V gene TRBV19; TRBD1 matches at 11 bases. This CDR3 contains 17 residues. The germline V gene has CDR1 LNHDA and CDR2 SQIVND (reference sequence). The junction had 4 bases not matched to a gene; V was cut back by 1 base and J by 2 bases. CDR3 protein: CASSIGTGGKGNQPQHF. The CDR3 DNA sequence: TGTGCCAGTAGTATAGGGACAGGGGGCAAAGGCAATCAGCCCCAGCATTTT.

As for this clone: Other DNA sequences of this sample code for an identical CDR3. V usage is TRBV15 and J usage is TRBJ1-5, with 8 bases that match TRBD1. This CDR3 comprises 15 residues. Unmatched junction bases numbered 5, after V lost 3 bases and J lost 4 bases. Per the germline V gene, CDR1 is LNHNV and CDR2 is YYDKDF (reference sequence). The CDR3 loop is CATSRGTGGNQPQHF. As DNA, the CDR3 is TGTGCCACCAGCAGGGGAACAGGGGGTAATCAGCCCCAGCATTTT.

V gene TRBV6-5 combines with J gene TRBJ1-4; 7 positions agree with TRBD1. The CDR3 is 15 residues long. J was trimmed by 4 bases and V by 0 bases; bases with no gene match: 2. Per the germline V gene, CDR1 is MNHEY and CDR2 is SVGAGI. The CDR3 here is CASSYSGQSNEKLFF. CDR3 sequence (DNA): TGTGCCAGCAGTTACTCGGGACAGAGTAATGAAAAACTGTTTTTT.

The J gene is TRBJ2-7, the V gene TRBV28; the match to TRBD2 covers 8 bases. J gave up 3 bases and V 2 bases, and 6 bases lay outside the gene matches. The CDR3 totals 15 residues. CDR1 MDHEN and CDR2 SYDVKM come from the germline V gene. As DNA, the CDR3 is TGTGCCAGCAGTTTACCCACTAGCGGCTTCTACGAGCAGTACTTC. It yields the protein CASSLPTSGFYEQYF. The whole variable domain, remainder taken from reference TRBV28 and TRBJ2-7, is DVKVTQSSRYLVKRTGEKVFLECVQDMDHENMFWYRQDPGLGLRLIYFSYDVKMKEKGDIPEGYSVSREKKERFSLILESASTNQTSMYLCASSLPTSGFYEQYFGPGTRLTVT.

The chain carries TRBV7-3 and TRBJ2-3; tentatively, D is TRBD2 (7 bases). The V gene's germline CDR1 is SGHTA and CDR2 FQGTGA. V lost 4 bases and J 4 bases, leaving 9 bases between the germline ends. CDR3 length: 13 residues. CDR3 DNA: TGTGCCAGCAGCTCGGGGGGCCCAGATACGCAGTATTTT. Encoded protein: CASSSGGPDTQYF.

The chain links TRBV6-5 to TRBJ1-2, with 9 bases matching TRBD1. Germline lookup yields CDR1 MNHEY and CDR2 SVGAGI. The CDR3 spans 14 residues. The V segment lost 6 bases and the J segment 7 bases; nucleotides outside the gene matches: 9. The CDR3 nucleotides read TGTGCCAGCAGGGGAAAACAGGGGGCGCTTGGCTACACCTTC. Protein: CASRGKQGALGYTF.

This clone was found once. The rearrangement uses TRBV5-1 and TRBJ1-6; 9 nucleotides line up with TRBD1. The germline V gene encodes CDR1 SGHRS and CDR2 YFSETQ. CDR3 length: 15 amino acids. The trim removed 4 bases at V and 10 bases at J, leaving 9 bases unmatched. The CDR3 loop reads CASSPGGQGRSPLHF. The CDR3, as DNA: TGCGCCAGCAGCCCGGGGGGACAGGGAAGATCACCCCTCCACTTT. Looking up the rest from reference TRBV5-1 and TRBJ1-6 gives the full variable domain: KAGVTQTPRYLIKTRGQQVTLSCSPISGHRSVSWYQQTPGQGLQFLFEYFSETQRNKGNFPGRFSGRQFSNSRSEMNVSTLELGDSALYLCASSPGGQGRSPLHFGNGTRLTVT.

V and J are TRBV13 and TRBJ2-3; 13 bases fit TRBD2. Trimming cost V 5 bases and J 4 bases; bases outside gene matches: 6. CDR1 is PRHDT, CDR2 FYEKMQ, per germline (reference sequence). This CDR3 has 16 residues. CDR3 DNA: TGTGCCAGCAGCACCCGGACTAGCGGGAGTTCAGATACGCAGTATTTT. Its protein is CASSTRTSGSSDTQYF.

This sequence joins TRBV7-6 and TRBJ2-5, with D possibly being TRBD2 (7 bases). CDR3 length: 17 amino acids. Germline CDR1 is SGHVS and CDR2 is FNYEAQ. Trimming removed 2 bases from V and 2 bases from J, with 18 bases in between. The CDR3 DNA follows: TGTGCCAGCAGCTTAAGGAGGGGGGGCCCGCTACAAGAGACCCAGTACTTC. It codes for CASSLRRGGPLQETQYF.

CDR3: CASSPGLNNEQFF. The CDR3 coding sequence is TGTGCCAGCTCACCAGGACTGAACAATGAGCAGTTCTTC. The chain links TRBV18 to TRBJ2-1; D possibly corresponds to TRBD2 (5 bases). Germline CDR1 and CDR2: KGHSH and LQKENI. The CDR3 is made up of 13 amino acids. V was shortened by 2 bases and J by 5 bases, with 7 bases between the two germline ends.

This clone appeared a few times. The V and J genes are TRBV2 and TRBJ1-1, with 10 bases matching TRBD1. The germline V gene encodes CDR1 SNHLY and CDR2 FYNNEI. The CDR3 totals 13 residues. V was clipped by 6 bases and J by 4 bases; unmatched bases: 2. The CDR3 coding sequence is TGTGCCAGCAGGGGGACAGGGGTCACTGAAGCTTTCTTT. Amino acids: CASRGTGVTEAFF.

This chain connects TRBV2 to TRBJ1-2; D perhaps matches TRBD1 (6 bases). Per the germline V gene, CDR1 is SNHLY and CDR2 is FYNNEI. The CDR3 spans 15 residues. Trimming removed 5 bases at V and 4 bases at J, with 17 bases between. CDR3 loop: CASSKQGPPTYGYTF. CDR3 sequence (DNA): TGTGCCAGCAGTAAACAGGGCCCTCCCACCTATGGCTACACCTTC.

This chain joins TRBV10-3 and TRBJ2-2; D not resolved. Trimming left V 2 bases short and J 7 bases short, with 14 bases between. CDR3 length: 15 amino acids. Germline CDR1 is ENHRY and CDR2 is SYGVKD. The chain's CDR3 is CAISEAGVFGGELFF. CDR3 nucleotide sequence: TGTGCCATCAGTGAGGCTGGAGTTTTCGGCGGGGAGCTGTTTTTT.

J is TRBJ2-7 and V is TRBV7-3; 7 bases map to TRBD2. The germline V gene encodes CDR1 SGHTA and CDR2 FQGTGA. V lost 1 base to trimming and J lost 3 bases; unmatched junction nucleotides: 6. The CDR3 has 15 amino acids. CDR3 sequence (DNA): TGTGCCAGCAGCTTAAGGGCGGGAGAGAACTACGAGCAGTACTTC. Protein: CASSLRAGENYEQYF.

This clone appeared a few times. This chain joins TRBV5-4 and TRBJ2-2; D not resolved. The germline V gene encodes CDR1 SGHNT and CDR2 YYREEE (reference sequence). The germline V and J ends were trimmed by 1 base and 0 bases, with 7 bases remaining between them. This CDR3 spans 15 amino acids. The CDR3 nucleotides are TGTGCCAGCAGCTTGCCACAAGCGAACACCGGGGAGCTGTTTTTT. As protein: CASSLPQANTGELFF. The variable domain in full, completed from reference TRBV5-4 and TRBJ2-2, reads ETGVTQSPTHLIKTRGQQVTLRCSSQSGHNTVSWYQQALGQGPQFIFQYYREEENGRGNFPPRFSGLQFPNYSSELNVNALELDDSALYLCASSLPQANTGELFFGEGSRLTVL.

This clone was recorded once. This chain uses TRBV5-5 with TRBJ2-7, with 7 bases fitting TRBD1. V lost 9 bases to trimming and J lost 5 bases; unmatched junction nucleotides: 17. Germline V gene lookup returns CDR1 SGHKS and CDR2 YYEKEE (reference sequence). This CDR3 has 15 amino acids. The CDR3 DNA reads as TGTGCCACCAGACGTAGGGGGCTGTTACCTGACGAGCAGTACTTC. Translation gives CATRRRGLLPDEQYF.

J is TRBJ1-4 and V is TRBV2; D is unclear. This CDR3 has 15 amino acids. Trimming took 8 bases from V and 6 from J, leaving 19 bases between them. CDR1 is SNHLY and CDR2 is FYNNEI in the germline V gene. The CDR3 here is CASWDPGIHYEKLFF. CDR3 coding DNA: TGTGCCAGCTGGGATCCCGGGATTCATTATGAAAAACTGTTTTTT.

The V gene is TRBV28, the J gene TRBJ2-1; D is unclear. This CDR3 has 16 residues. V lost 1 base to trimming and J lost 3 bases, with 13 bases between them. From germline, CDR1 is MDHEN and CDR2 SYDVKM. The CDR3 spells CASSLLGGPFYNEQFF. In nucleotides, the CDR3 is TGTGCCAGCAGTTTATTAGGCGGCCCCTTCTACAATGAGCAGTTCTTC.

J is TRBJ1-5 and V is TRBV18, with D tentatively TRBD1 (5 bases). Trimming left V 3 bases short and J 1 base short, with 13 bases between. Per the germline V gene, CDR1 is KGHSH and CDR2 is LQKENI. The CDR3 loop spans 16 amino acids. The CDR3 loop reads CASSPDRGSSNQPQHF. The CDR3 nucleotides read TGTGCCAGCTCACCTGACCGGGGGTCGAGCAATCAGCCCCAGCATTTT.

The CDR3: CASSPDNEQFF. For the CDR3, the DNA is TGTGCCAGCAGCCCGGACAATGAGCAGTTCTTC. This rearrangement joins TRBV7-8 to TRBJ2-1; D unresolved. V was shortened by 5 bases and J by 5 bases, with 4 bases between the two germline ends. CDR3 length: 11 amino acids. The V gene's germline CDR1 is SGHVS and CDR2 FQNEAQ.

This clone has more than one count but fewer than ten. The gene calls are TRBV7-2 and TRBJ2-7, with D uncertain. The CDR3 is made up of 15 amino acids. V shed 1 base and J shed 1 base, with 11 bases lying between them. Per germline, CDR1 SGHTA and CDR2 FQGNSA. The CDR3 spells CASSLDGLPSYEQYF. The CDR3 DNA reads TGTGCCAGCAGCTTAGACGGTCTACCTTCCTACGAGCAGTACTTC. The entire variable domain, with the rest obtained from reference TRBV7-2 and TRBJ2-7, is as follows: GAGVSQSPSNKVTEKGKDVELRCDPISGHTALYWYRQSLGQGLEFLIYFQGNSAPDKSGLPSDRFSAERTGGSVSTLTIQRTQQEDSAVYLCASSLDGLPSYEQYFGPGTRLTVT.

The V gene is TRBV11-2, the J gene TRBJ1-2, with D perhaps TRBD1 (6 bases). The CDR3 runs 16 residues. The germline V and J ends were trimmed by 5 bases and 5 bases, with 21 bases remaining between them. Looked up from germline, CDR1 is SGHAT and CDR2 is FQNNGV. As DNA, the CDR3 is TGTGCCAGCAGCATCGGACCGGAAGGGGGTTTTTATGGCTACACCTTC. It is translated as CASSIGPEGGFYGYTF.

The CDR3 sequence: CASSSPGGPLEQFF. In nucleotides, the CDR3 is TGTGCCAGCAGCTCCCCGGGAGGGCCACTTGAGCAGTTCTTC. This chain connects TRBV28 to TRBJ2-1; TRBD2 aligns across 8 bases. Per the germline V gene, CDR1 is MDHEN and CDR2 is SYDVKM. V was clipped by 6 bases and J by 9 bases; unmatched bases: 10. The CDR3 is made up of 14 amino acids.

The gene calls are TRBV11-2 and TRBJ2-5; possible D gene TRBD2, 5 bases. This CDR3 region has 13 residues. Germline values: CDR1 SGHAT, CDR2 FQNNGV. Trimming left V 1 base short and J 5 bases short, with 8 bases between. The CDR3 sequence is CASSLALAETQYF. DNA of the CDR3: TGTGCCAGCAGCTTAGCCCTAGCTGAGACCCAGTACTTC.

The CDR3 nucleotides are TGTGCCAGTAGTATTCAGTCAGGGAGGACTGGGGCCAACGTCCTGACTTTC. Its translation: CASSIQSGRTGANVLTF. The gene calls are TRBV19 and TRBJ2-6, with TRBD2 as a possible D gene (6 bases). Germline values: CDR1 LNHDA, CDR2 SQIVND (reference sequence). The V gene lost 3 bases and the J gene lost 2 bases, with 14 bases spanning the gap. The CDR3 consists of 17 residues.